The clone carrying this TCR beta chain was observed many times. No antigen is known for it. The cDNA came from 5'RACE with 10-nucleotide random UMIs. TCRdb called the 5' RACE reads again in MiXCR, with one record for every CDR3 protein. This sample yields some 26,000 distinct CDR3 sequences, of which approximately 6.6% are seen a single time; roughly 8.8% belongs to the top ten. Unsorted libraries were prepared from 2 million PBMCs that had been stored at -80 C. This sample is drawn from a study of neurological immune-mediated disorders. Study-level results: No expanded-clone CDR3 amino acid sequence recurred across subjects, suggesting private TCR-beta repertoires. HTLV-1-associated myelopathy ranked highest for TCR clonal expansion and multiple sclerosis lowest, beneath healthy controls.

Sequenced sample: PBMCs. This clonotype was obtained from a woman in her 50s in good health.

CDR3 DNA: TGCAGTGCTGGACAGGCCGGGGGGGGCTACACCTTC. Translating it yields CSAGQAGGGYTF. V and J are TRBV20-1 and TRBJ1-2; 7 bases map to TRBD1. J lost 8 bases, V lost 5 bases, and 8 bases had no gene match. Germline lookup yields CDR1 DFQATT and CDR2 SNEGSKA (reference sequence). The CDR3 has 12 residues.